The rows below give T cell receptor beta chains drawn from one sample of a study of T-cell reconstitution after alpha-beta-depleted transplantation in children. TCRdb analysed the PCR reads with MiXCR anew, one entry per CDR3 protein. This table holds approximately 200,000 distinct CDR3 sequences, less than 15% found once. The material was PBMCs from the stem cell graft donor, obtained from the stem cell graft. The receptors stem from a human donor who donated a stem cell graft to a child with acute lymphoblastic leukemia. Both conserved end residues are part of each CDR3. A D gene is named only where the DNA matches it firmly. Clone size is not always given. Where it is, it says once, few, many or a class for expanded clones.

>TRBD2|TRBV7-9|many|TRBJ2-1
CASSRGGVAGEQFF
TGTGCCAGCAGCCGAGGCGGTGTAGCGGGAGAGCAGTTCTTC
>NA|TRBV18|many|TRBJ1-1
CASSPPKAGALGAFF
TGTGCCAGCTCACCACCGAAGGCAGGGGCCCTGGGAGCTTTCTTT
>NA|TRBV28|few|TRBJ2-7
CASSTGTPSSYEQYF
TGTGCCAGCAGCACCGGGACCCCCTCATCCTACGAGCAGTACTTC
>NA|TRBV7-9|NA|TRBJ2-7
CASSAGDRPYEQYF
TGTGCCAGCAGCGCGGGGGACAGACCCTACGAGCAGTACTTC
>TRBD1|TRBV19|many|TRBJ2-1
CASSINRDRDNNEQFF
TGTGCCAGTAGTATTAACCGGGACAGGGACAACAATGAGCAGTTCTTC
>TRBD1|TRBV20-1|many|TRBJ1-1
CSAPRDRGDTEAFF
TGCAGTGCTCCCCGGGACAGGGGGGACACTGAAGCTTTCTTT
>TRBD1|TRBV7-8|few|TRBJ1-1
CASSLVRGQVNTEAFF
TGTGCCAGCAGCTTGGTTAGAGGACAGGTGAACACTGAAGCTTTCTTT
>NA|TRBV30|NA|TRBJ2-1
CAWSVLPNEQFF
TGTGCCTGGAGTGTACTTCCCAATGAGCAGTTCTTC
>NA|TRBV6-5|NA|TRBJ2-5
CASRRIETQYF
TGTGCCAGCAGGAGAATCGAGACCCAGTACTTC
>TRBD1|TRBV10-3|NA|TRBJ2-3
CAISRDRDFHTSSTDTQYF
TGTGCCATCAGTAGGGACAGGGACTTCCACACTTCTAGCACAGATACGCAGTATTTT
>NA|TRBV27|few|TRBJ2-6
CASRRGANVLTF
TGTGCCAGTAGGCGGGGGGCCAACGTCCTGACTTTC
>NA|TRBV7-2|NA|TRBJ2-2
CASSSALRHTGELFF
TGTGCCAGCAGCTCAGCTTTGCGCCACACCGGGGAGCTGTTTTTT
>NA|TRBV5-1|many|TRBJ2-5
CASSLAWGQETQYF
TGCGCCAGCAGCCTCGCCTGGGGCCAAGAGACCCAGTACTTC
>TRBD1|TRBV10-3|many|TRBJ1-5
CAISDDRGNQPQHF
TGTGCCATCAGTGACGACAGGGGCAATCAGCCCCAGCATTTT
>TRBD2|TRBV11-1|NA|TRBJ2-1
CASSLVATSGINLYNEQFF
TGTGCCAGCAGCTTAGTCGCCACTAGCGGGATTAACTTGTACAATGAGCAGTTCTTC
>NA|TRBV12-3/TRBV12-4|many|TRBJ1-1
CASSFSGSMVTEAFF
TGTGCCAGCAGTTTCTCTGGGAGCATGGTCACTGAAGCTTTCTTT
>NA|TRBV6-2/TRBV6-3|few|TRBJ1-1
CASSSWITEAFF
TGTGCCAGCAGTTCCTGGATCACTGAAGCTTTCTTT
>NA|TRBV12-3/TRBV12-4|many|TRBJ2-3
CASSPTGSTDTQYF
TGTGCCAGCAGCCCCACGGGCAGCACAGATACGCAGTATTTT
>NA|TRBV11-3|many|TRBJ2-3
CASSGGSDTQYF
TGTGCCAGCAGCGGAGGGTCAGATACGCAGTATTTT
>TRBD2|TRBV5-1|NA|TRBJ2-1
CASSTPGREGLSEQFF
TGCGCCAGCAGCACGCCGGGACGGGAGGGTCTAAGTGAGCAGTTCTTC
>NA|TRBV7-9|many|TRBJ1-5
CASSPTGSGQPQHF
TGTGCCAGCAGCCCGACAGGTTCGGGTCAGCCCCAGCATTTT
>TRBD2|TRBV5-1|many|TRBJ2-1
CASSLAVANDEQFF
TGCGCCAGCAGCCTAGCGGTAGCTAACGATGAGCAGTTCTTC
>NA|TRBV18|many|TRBJ1-4
CASSPPRGPTNEKLFF
TGTGCCAGCTCACCACCGCGGGGACCAACTAATGAAAAACTGTTTTTT
>TRBD1|TRBV6-6|few|TRBJ2-1
CASRHLPGQGDNEQFF
TGTGCCAGCCGTCACCTGCCGGGACAGGGGGACAATGAGCAGTTCTTC
>TRBD1|TRBV27|many|TRBJ1-5
CASSPLGQGANQPQHF
TGTGCCAGCAGTCCCTTGGGACAGGGGGCCAATCAGCCCCAGCATTTT
>NA|TRBV24-1|many|TRBJ1-2
CATSDFPDTHYTF
TGTGCCACCAGTGATTTTCCCGACACCCACTACACCTTC
>NA|TRBV5-1|many|TRBJ2-7
CASSLGEGRAYEQYF
TGCGCCAGCAGCTTGGGTGAGGGAAGGGCCTACGAGCAGTACTTC
>TRBD2|TRBV2|few|TRBJ2-1
CASGLAGVDPFF
TGTGCCAGCGGGCTAGCGGGAGTAGATCCGTTCTTC
>TRBD1|TRBV4-1|NA|TRBJ1-2
CASSQGQGAQGGYTF
TGCGCCAGCAGCCAAGGACAGGGGGCGCAAGGTGGCTACACCTTC
>TRBD2|TRBV10-3|many|TRBJ2-3
CAISEWSSGSTDTQYF
TGTGCCATCAGTGAGTGGTCTAGCGGAAGCACAGATACGCAGTATTTT
>NA|TRBV3-1|many|TRBJ1-1
CASSQNTQAFF
TGTGCCAGCAGCCAAAACACACAGGCTTTCTTT
>NA|TRBV11-2|many|TRBJ1-2
CASSLGYGYTF
TGTGCCAGCAGCTTGGGCTATGGCTACACCTTC
>TRBD1|TRBV11-3|few|TRBJ2-2
CASSFGTGGGELFF
TGTGCCAGCAGCTTCGGGACAGGGGGCGGGGAGCTGTTTTTT
>NA|TRBV12-3/TRBV12-4|NA|TRBJ1-2
CASRTMTVTGGYTF
TGTGCCAGCAGGACGATGACGGTAACTGGAGGCTACACCTTC
>NA|TRBV5-1|NA|TRBJ1-1
CASSDDSTEAFF
TGCGCCAGCAGCGATGACAGCACTGAAGCTTTCTTT
>NA|TRBV20-1|many|TRBJ2-5
CSATTAVSRAETQYF
TGCAGTGCTACAACGGCGGTCTCGCGGGCAGAGACCCAGTACTTC
>NA|TRBV29-1|many|TRBJ2-3
CSVTDPRGADTQYF
TGCAGCGTTACGGACCCACGTGGAGCGGATACGCAGTATTTT
>NA|TRBV11-1|many|TRBJ2-3
CASSLASSSWGRTDTQYF
TGTGCCAGCAGCTTAGCCAGCTCCTCGTGGGGCCGCACAGATACGCAGTATTTT
>NA|TRBV9|few|TRBJ2-1
CASSVGDYSYNEQFF
TGTGCCAGCAGCGTAGGGGATTACTCCTACAATGAGCAGTTCTTC
>NA|TRBV10-3|few|TRBJ1-2
CAISQDGYLGYTF
TGTGCCATCAGCCAGGACGGTTACTTAGGCTACACCTTC
>TRBD2|TRBV14|NA|TRBJ2-1
CASSPSRLANEQFF
TGTGCCAGCAGCCCTTCTAGACTAGCCAATGAGCAGTTCTTC
>NA|TRBV11-3|many|TRBJ2-5
CASSPGRSQETQYF
TGTGCCAGCAGCCCCGGACGGTCCCAAGAGACCCAGTACTTC
>NA|TRBV11-3|NA|TRBJ1-2
CASSLESNYGYTF
TGTGCCAGCAGCTTAGAATCTAACTATGGCTACACCTTC
>NA|TRBV6-2/TRBV6-3|NA|TRBJ2-1
CASGSSYNEQFF
TGTGCCAGCGGGAGCTCCTACAATGAGCAGTTCTTC
>NA|TRBV5-1|many|TRBJ2-1
CASSTSAGNNEQFF
TGCGCCAGCAGCACGAGCGCAGGGAACAATGAGCAGTTCTTC
>NA|TRBV12-3/TRBV12-4|many|TRBJ1-4
CASSLTRVEKLFF
TGTGCCAGCAGTTTAACCAGGGTTGAAAAACTGTTTTTT
>NA|TRBV5-1|NA|TRBJ2-5
CASSIQGPLYF
TGCGCCAGCAGCATTCAGGGTCCGCTGTACTTC
>TRBD1|TRBV12-3/TRBV12-4|many|TRBJ1-2
CASSDAGTGGLTKGYTF
TGTGCCAGCAGTGACGCCGGGACAGGGGGACTAACTAAGGGCTACACCTTC
>TRBD1|TRBV27|many|TRBJ1-1
CASSPRDRKNTEAFF
TGTGCCAGCAGCCCCCGGGACAGGAAGAACACTGAAGCTTTCTTT
>NA|TRBV5-1|few|TRBJ1-1
CASSSTIGEGSTEAFF
TGCGCCAGCAGCTCGACCATTGGGGAGGGTTCCACTGAAGCTTTCTTT
>NA|TRBV28|many|TRBJ2-3
CASRQGGYGGSPTDTQYF
TGTGCCAGCAGACAGGGGGGTTACGGCGGGAGCCCTACAGATACGCAGTATTTT
>NA|TRBV5-1|many|TRBJ1-1
CASSPGPQLPEAFF
TGCGCCAGCAGCCCCGGGCCCCAGCTCCCTGAAGCTTTCTTT
>TRBD2|TRBV9|many|TRBJ2-7
CASSVSASGSYEQYF
TGTGCCAGCAGCGTATCGGCTAGCGGCTCCTACGAGCAGTACTTC
>NA|TRBV12-5|many|TRBJ2-1
CASAGPSYNEQFF
TGTGCTAGTGCCGGGCCCTCCTACAATGAGCAGTTCTTC
>NA|TRBV5-1|many|TRBJ1-4
CASSPWGSSTNEKLFF
TGCGCCAGCAGCCCGTGGGGTAGCTCAACTAATGAAAAACTGTTTTTT